Each of the 23 T cell receptor beta chains below was sequenced from the same sample in a study of tumor-infiltrating lymphocytes in localized non-small cell lung cancer. Here immunoSEQ multiplex PCR was the method, and the copy in TCRdb shows in-frame clones only, minus some. The sample records around 16,000 clones, under 85% being singletons. Sequencing used lung tumor tissue. The receptors shown here come from a human donor with non-small cell lung cancer.

The gene calls are TRBV4-2 and TRBJ2-7; D may be TRBD1 (5 bases). Germline CDR1 and CDR2: LGHNA and YNFKEQ. Trimming shortened V by 4 bases and J by 5 bases, and 21 bases separated the two germline ends. The length of the CDR3 is 16 residues. This CDR3 is CASSRLWGPVIHEQYF. In DNA form, the CDR3 reads TGTGCCAGCAGCCGCCTGTGGGGCCCCGTTATCCACGAGCAGTACTTC.

This chain connects TRBV9 to TRBJ2-3, with 9 bases fitting TRBD2. CDR1 is SGDLS and CDR2 is YYNGEE in the germline V gene. The CDR3 has 14 amino acids. With V trimmed by 4 bases and J by 9 bases, 9 bases remained unmatched. Here the CDR3 reads CASSPGLAGQTQYF. In DNA form, the CDR3 reads TGTGCCAGCAGCCCTGGGCTAGCGGGACAAACGCAGTATTTT. Variable domain in full (rest from reference TRBV9 and TRBJ2-3): DSGVTQTPKHLITATGQRVTLRCSPRSGDLSVYWYQQSLDQGLQFLIQYYNGEERAKGNILERFSAQQFPDLHSELNLSSLELGDSALYFCASSPGLAGQTQYFGPGTRLTVL.

Here the CDR3 DNA reads TGTGCCAGCAGCCTAGGTCCCTTGGGCAATCAGCCCCAGCATTTT. Its protein product is CASSLGPLGNQPQHF. The chain combines TRBV11-3 with TRBJ1-5; D ambiguous. Between the trimmed V and J ends, which lost 5 bases and 2 bases, there was a span of 13 bases. The CDR3 is 15 amino acids. The germline V gene has CDR1 SGHNT and CDR2 YENEEA.

This chain joins TRBV30 and TRBJ2-3; 10 bases agree with TRBD2. CDR3 length: 18 amino acids. Germline CDR1 and CDR2: GTSNPN and SVGIG (reference sequence). The J segment lost 2 bases and the V segment lost 3 bases, leaving 14 bases of the junction unmatched. The chain's CDR3 is CAWRALAGASKYTDTQYF. The CDR3 DNA reads TGTGCCTGGAGAGCTCTAGCGGGGGCCTCTAAATACACAGATACGCAGTATTTT.

Only a few counts were recorded for this clone. The chain employs TRBV2 and TRBJ2-7; D tentatively reads TRBD1 or TRBD2 (5 bases each). V lost 7 bases to trimming and J lost 2 bases, with 9 bases between them. This CDR3 comprises 12 residues. CDR1 and CDR2 from the germline V gene are SNHLY and FYNNEI. CDR3 sequence reads: CASKWGPYEQYF. CDR3 sequence (DNA): TGTGCCAGCAAGTGGGGACCCTACGAGCAGTACTTC.

This clone was recorded a few times. The chain employs TRBV6-1 and TRBJ2-7; 10 positions agree with TRBD2. The CDR3 is 16 amino acids. Germline-derived CDR1 and CDR2 are MNHNS and SASEGT. Germline trimming cut 0 bases from V and 4 bases from J; bases unmatched to any gene: 6. The CDR3 DNA is TGTGCCAGCAGTGAAGCTGGACTAGCGGTTCTATACGAGCAGTACTTC. This codes for CASSEAGLAVLYEQYF.

The rearrangement links TRBV9 to TRBJ2-6, with D possibly TRBD1 on 7 matching bases. The CDR3 totals 21 residues. Trimming pared 3 bases from V and 0 bases from J, leaving 25 bases between. Per the germline V gene, CDR1 is SGDLS and CDR2 is YYNGEE. CDR3 amino acids: CASSGSGGFRDSTSGANVLTF. Written as DNA, the CDR3 is TGTGCCAGCAGCGGTTCCGGGGGCTTTCGGGACAGTACCTCTGGGGCCAACGTCCTGACTTTC. Looking up the rest from reference TRBV9 and TRBJ2-6 gives the full variable domain: DSGVTQTPKHLITATGQRVTLRCSPRSGDLSVYWYQQSLDQGLQFLIQYYNGEERAKGNILERFSAQQFPDLHSELNLSSLELGDSALYFCASSGSGGFRDSTSGANVLTFGAGSRLTVL.

This clone is medium-sized by share. The chain is built from TRBV5-1 and TRBJ2-3, with 10 positions matching TRBD2. Trimming at V came to 4 bases and at J to 2 bases, leaving 7 bases not matched to a gene. Looked up from germline, CDR1 is SGHRS and CDR2 is YFSETQ. The CDR3 is made up of 16 amino acids. DNA of the CDR3: TGCGCCAGCAGCCAGGCACTAGCGGGACTCACAGATACGCAGTATTTT. This sequence encodes CASSQALAGLTDTQYF.

This clone was seen a single time. The V gene is TRBV19, the J gene TRBJ1-2; no firm D call. The CDR3 has 16 amino acids. The V and J ends lost 2 bases and 8 bases respectively, with 21 bases between them. Germline V lookup: CDR1 LNHDA, CDR2 SQIVND (reference sequence). CDR3 region: CASSIRPSGRENGYTF. DNA of the CDR3: TGTGCCAGTAGTATACGCCCTAGTGGACGTGAAAACGGCTACACCTTC.

This rearrangement joins TRBV30 to TRBJ2-5, with D perhaps matching TRBD1 (6 bases). This CDR3 spans 13 amino acids. The V gene lost 4 bases and the J gene lost 0 bases, with 9 bases spanning the gap. Per the germline V gene, CDR1 is GTSNPN and CDR2 is SVGIG (reference sequence). CDR3 DNA sequence: TGTGCCTGGACAGGGGCCCACCAAGAGACCCAGTACTTC. Amino acid sequence: CAWTGAHQETQYF.

This chain connects TRBV25-1 to TRBJ2-5; D possibly corresponds to TRBD2 (6 bases). This CDR3 has 13 amino acids. The germline V gene encodes CDR1 MGHDK and CDR2 SYGVNS. V was cut by 6 bases and J by 2 bases, with 10 bases left in between. CDR3: CASRDYAQETQYF. In DNA form, the CDR3 reads TGTGCCAGCAGGGACTACGCTCAAGAGACCCAGTACTTC.

The rearrangement uses TRBV6-5 and TRBJ1-2; 11 bases map to TRBD1. This CDR3 spans 14 amino acids. Germline trimming cut 7 bases from V and 8 bases from J; bases unmatched to any gene: 9. Germline V CDR1 and CDR2: MNHEY, SVGAGI. The CDR3 sequence is CASTPGQGVGGYTF. CDR3 in DNA: TGTGCCAGCACCCCGGGACAGGGGGTTGGGGGCTACACCTTC.

This chain connects TRBV2 to TRBJ1-1; no clear D gene. CDR3 length: 18 residues. V was trimmed by 7 bases and J by 3 bases, leaving 27 bases between them. CDR1 is SNHLY and CDR2 is FYNNEI in the germline V gene. CDR3 sequence (DNA): TGTGCCAGCACGGGCCCAGTAGTGGGGTTGGGGTTGGACACTGAAGCTTTCTTT. Its translation is CASTGPVVGLGLDTEAFF.

CDR3 residues: CAWSVGTVSYEQYF. As DNA, the CDR3 is TGTGCCTGGAGCGTAGGGACGGTCTCCTACGAGCAGTACTTC. This chain connects TRBV30 to TRBJ2-7; D tentatively fits TRBD1 or TRBD2 (5 bases each). With 3 bases removed from V and 0 bases from J, the gap between germline ends came to 12 bases. This CDR3 has 14 amino acids. In germline, CDR1 is GTSNPN, CDR2 SVGIG (reference sequence).

This rearrangement joins TRBV11-1 to TRBJ1-5; 8 bases agree with TRBD1. With 5 bases clipped from V and 7 bases from J, the junction kept 10 bases outside the gene matches. The length of the CDR3 is 15 residues. Germline CDR1 and CDR2: SGHAT and FQDESV (reference sequence). The CDR3 loop reads CASSQDRAGSQPQHF. The CDR3 coding sequence is TGTGCCAGCAGCCAGGACAGGGCAGGATCGCAGCCCCAGCATTTT.

The chain is built from TRBV4-1 and TRBJ2-7; 11 bases map to TRBD1. The CDR3 spans 18 residues. Unmatched junction bases numbered 13, after V lost 0 bases and J lost 6 bases. Per germline, CDR1 MGHRA and CDR2 YSYEKL. CDR3 sequence reads: CASSQDGTGGLLGSEQYF. In DNA form, the CDR3 reads TGCGCCAGCAGCCAAGACGGGACAGGGGGTTTGCTAGGAAGCGAGCAGTACTTC.

This chain links TRBV6-1 with TRBJ2-7; TRBD1 matches 9 bases. CDR3 length: 15 residues. The junction had 9 bases not matched to a gene; V was cut back by 6 bases and J by 3 bases. Germline values: CDR1 MNHNS, CDR2 SASEGT. CDR3 protein: CASRDPGQGRYEQYF. CDR3 DNA sequence: TGTGCCAGCAGGGATCCTGGACAGGGGCGCTACGAGCAGTACTTC.

V is TRBV7-9 and J is TRBJ1-2; TRBD1 might be the D (6 bases). The length of the CDR3 is 13 residues. The V end lost 6 bases, the J end lost 6 bases, and 14 bases lay between the germline ends. Germline CDR1 is SEHNR and CDR2 is FQNEAQ (reference sequence). CDR3 sequence (DNA): TGTGCCAGCAGGTTCGGGACATTGGATGGCTACACCTTC. Translated: CASRFGTLDGYTF.

This clone is labeled as medium-sized. This chain uses TRBV6-1 with TRBJ1-1; D remains ambiguous. CDR1 MNHNS and CDR2 SASEGT come from the germline V gene. The V end lost 5 bases, the J end lost 1 base, and 8 bases lay between the germline ends. The CDR3 has 13 amino acids. The DNA for the CDR3 is TGTGCCAGCAGTTCATCAGCGAACACTGAAGCTTTCTTT. Protein: CASSSSANTEAFF.

This chain uses TRBV18 with TRBJ2-1; 14 bases map to TRBD2. This CDR3 has 14 residues. Losses at the gene ends were 4 bases for V and 8 bases for J; bases not matched to a gene: 1. Germline loops: CDR1 KGHSH, CDR2 LQKENI. CDR3 DNA: TGTGCCAGCTCACGGGGACTAGCGGGGGATGAGCAGTTCTTC. This encodes CASSRGLAGDEQFF.

This chain joins TRBV2 and TRBJ2-7; 9 bases are shared with TRBD1. V lost 2 bases and J lost 4; bases outside the gene matches: 21. The germline V gene has CDR1 SNHLY and CDR2 FYNNEI. This CDR3 is 20 amino acids long. In DNA form, the CDR3 reads TGTGCCAGCAGTGAAATGGGGGACAGGGACCCGGCCAAGGCACCATACGAGCAGTACTTC. This gives the protein CASSEMGDRDPAKAPYEQYF.

J is TRBJ2-7 and V is TRBV5-5; TRBD1 might be the D (6 bases). The V gene's germline CDR1 is SGHKS and CDR2 YYEKEE (reference sequence). V lost 5 bases and J 0 bases, leaving 12 bases between the germline ends. The CDR3 spans 14 residues. CDR3 sequence reads: CASSRTGSSYEQYF. CDR3 coding DNA: TGTGCCAGCAGTCGAACAGGGAGCTCCTACGAGCAGTACTTC.

The chain combines TRBV30 with TRBJ2-2; D might be TRBD2 (6 bases). Germline lookup yields CDR1 GTSNPN and CDR2 SVGIG (reference sequence). Trimming stripped 5 bases from V and 2 bases from J, with 15 bases between. This CDR3 comprises 15 residues. CDR3 sequence (DNA): TGTGCCTGGTGGGGGAGGCAGGGAAACACCGGGGAGCTGTTTTTT. This codes for CAWWGRQGNTGELFF.